This T cell receptor beta chain was captured by sequencing in a study of T cell responses to AZD1222 COVID-19 vaccine. Germline values: CDR1 LNHDA, CDR2 SQIVND (reference sequence). V was cut by 10 bases and J by 3 bases, with 10 bases left in between. The CDR3 is 11 residues long. Generated by immunoSEQ multiplex PCR, the TCRdb table keeps only in-frame clones and is missing some. Of some 150,000 clones in the sample, approximately 89% were seen once. This TCR was sampled from an adult in good health. This chain links TRBV19 with TRBJ2-7; D is unclear. This specimen consisted of peripheral blood, obtained on day 0 of MenACWY control vaccination. CDR3 coding DNA: TGTGCCACGAGCAGAAACTACGAGCAGTACTTC. It encodes CATSRNYEQYF.